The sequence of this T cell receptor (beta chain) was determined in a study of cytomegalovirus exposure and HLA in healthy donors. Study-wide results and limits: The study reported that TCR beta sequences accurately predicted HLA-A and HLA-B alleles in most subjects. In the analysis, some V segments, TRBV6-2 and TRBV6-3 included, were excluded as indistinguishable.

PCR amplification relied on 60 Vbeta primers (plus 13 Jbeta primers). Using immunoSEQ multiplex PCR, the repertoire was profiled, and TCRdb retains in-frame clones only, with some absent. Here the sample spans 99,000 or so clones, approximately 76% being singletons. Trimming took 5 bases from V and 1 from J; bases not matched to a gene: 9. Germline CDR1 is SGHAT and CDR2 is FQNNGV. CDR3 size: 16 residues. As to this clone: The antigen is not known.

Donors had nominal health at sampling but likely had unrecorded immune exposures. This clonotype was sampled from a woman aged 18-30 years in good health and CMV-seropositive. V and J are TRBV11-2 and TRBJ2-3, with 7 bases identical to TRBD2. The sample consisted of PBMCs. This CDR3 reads CASSLYRGGGTDTQYF. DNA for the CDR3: TGTGCCAGCAGCCTTTATAGGGGAGGGGGCACAGATACGCAGTATTTT.